This TCR beta chain was captured by sequencing in a study of blood T cell repertoires in COVID-19. For the study at large: Sites across the United States, Italy and Spain contributed samples from acute and convalescent COVID-19. Nucleic acid was either cDNA or gDNA, and it came from T cells, B-cell-depleted T cells, or PBMCs.

This clone was detected only once. Clones were sequenced by immunoSEQ multiplex PCR, and TCRdb holds only the in-frame ones, with some missing. This sample has about 200,000 clones, with roughly nine tenths found just once. V was shortened by 2 bases and J by 6 bases, with 17 bases between the two germline ends. The CDR3 covers 16 residues. Germline V gives CDR1 MNHEY, CDR2 SMNVEV (reference sequence). The V and J genes are TRBV27 and TRBJ2-1; D possibly corresponds to TRBD1 (5 bases). The source of this sequence is a middle-aged man with acute or convalescent COVID-19. The sample consisted of peripheral blood. CDR3 residues: CASSLIRAQQGNEQFF. For the CDR3, the DNA is TGTGCCAGCAGTTTAATCCGGGCTCAGCAGGGCAATGAGCAGTTCTTC.